These 18 T cell receptor beta chains share one sample of origin, sequenced in a study of cytotoxic CD8 clonotypes in ibrutinib-treated CLL. TCRdb keeps only in-frame clones here, not all; method: immunoSEQ multiplex PCR. The sample yields some 29,000 clones, about 78% seen once. Sequenced material: PBMCs, taken after 36 months of ibrutinib treatment. All receptors come from a human donor with chronic lymphocytic leukemia.

This chain connects TRBV5-1 to TRBJ1-2; 9 bases are shared with TRBD1. CDR1 is SGHRS, CDR2 YFSETQ, per germline. With 4 bases clipped from V and 5 bases from J, the junction kept 9 bases outside the gene matches. The CDR3 covers 15 residues. The DNA for the CDR3 is TGCGCCAGCAGCATGGGACAGGGCAAGACGTATGGCTACACCTTC. Translating it yields CASSMGQGKTYGYTF.

This chain joins TRBV7-2 and TRBJ2-5, with a tentative D call TRBD1 (6 bases). The CDR3 is 16 residues long. The germline CDR1 and CDR2 sequences are SGHTA and FQGNSA. The V gene lost 4 bases and the J gene lost 2 bases, with 17 bases spanning the gap. The CDR3 DNA follows: TGTGCCAGCAGCTCTCGGCAGGGGCGAATACAAGAGACCCAGTACTTC. Translating it yields CASSSRQGRIQETQYF.

This sequence joins TRBV27 and TRBJ2-7; TRBD2 might be the D (5 bases). The CDR3 extends over 10 amino acids. Trimming took off 11 bases at V and 6 bases at J, with 11 bases between the two ends. Germline-derived CDR1 and CDR2 are MNHEY and SMNVEV (reference sequence). CDR3 bases: TGTGCCTCGGGGTTGACCGAGCAGTACTTC. Residues: CASGLTEQYF.

The chain has TRBV5-1 and TRBJ2-6, with D possibly being TRBD1 or TRBD2 (7 bases each). This CDR3 region has 14 residues. V dropped 4 bases and J dropped 9 bases, with 14 bases sitting between them. Per germline, CDR1 SGHRS and CDR2 YFSETQ. This CDR3 is CASSPDREGNVLTF. The CDR3 DNA is TGCGCCAGCAGCCCAGACAGGGAGGGCAACGTCCTGACTTTC.

The chain recombines TRBV11-3 with TRBJ2-7, with 7 bases aligning to TRBD1. V was clipped by 1 base and J by 2 bases; unmatched bases: 5. Looked up from germline, CDR1 is SGHNT and CDR2 is YENEEA. The CDR3 length is 15 residues. CDR3 sequence reads: CASSLGWTGAYEQYF. In DNA, the CDR3 is TGTGCCAGCAGCTTAGGCTGGACAGGTGCCTACGAGCAGTACTTC.

The V and J genes are TRBV5-4 and TRBJ2-2; 11 bases are a match to TRBD1. CDR1 is SGHNT, CDR2 YYREEE, per germline (reference sequence). The CDR3 is made up of 15 amino acids. Losses at the gene ends were 1 base for V and 5 bases for J; bases not matched to a gene: 1. The CDR3 DNA follows: TGTGCCAGCAGCTTGAGGGACAGGGGGACCGGGGAGCTGTTTTTT. Translated: CASSLRDRGTGELFF.

The V gene is TRBV19, the J gene TRBJ1-2; D call uncertain. The CDR3 totals 13 residues. Germline V CDR1 and CDR2: LNHDA, SQIVND (reference sequence). V lost 7 bases and J lost 1, with 10 bases in between. The CDR3 spells CASTLDINYGYTF. CDR3 DNA: TGTGCCAGTACCCTAGATATTAACTATGGCTACACCTTC.

The V gene is TRBV4-3, the J gene TRBJ2-1, with TRBD2 matching over 7 bases. This CDR3 is 17 amino acids long. Trimming took 1 base from V and 1 from J; bases not matched to a gene: 7. Germline CDR1 is LGHNA and CDR2 is YSLEER. The CDR3 DNA is TGCGCCAGCAGCCAAGGGGATGCGGGGGTGTCCTACAATGAGCAGTTCTTC. As protein: CASSQGDAGVSYNEQFF.

The rearrangement joins TRBV5-1 to TRBJ2-1; 8 bases align to TRBD2. Germline values: CDR1 SGHRS, CDR2 YFSETQ. CDR3 length equals 15 residues. The trim removed 4 bases at V and 0 bases at J, leaving 3 bases unmatched. CDR3 sequence (DNA): TGCGCCAGCAGCCCCGGGGGGGCCTCCTACAATGAGCAGTTCTTC. Protein: CASSPGGASYNEQFF.

This chain joins TRBV7-9 and TRBJ2-5; D gene ambiguous. V was cut by 5 bases and J by 2 bases, with 12 bases left in between. CDR3 length equals 14 residues. The germline gives CDR1 SEHNR, CDR2 FQNEAQ (reference sequence). The CDR3 DNA is TGTGCCAGCAGCCCGTGGACGGATCAAGAGACCCAGTACTTC. Its translation is CASSPWTDQETQYF.

The chain recombines TRBV7-9 with TRBJ2-7, with 10 bases that match TRBD1. V shed 3 bases and J 7 bases; nucleotides not matched to a gene: 6. Germline lookup yields CDR1 SEHNR and CDR2 FQNEAQ (reference sequence). The CDR3 is made up of 14 amino acids. CDR3 sequence: CASSLTGGGREQYF. CDR3 in DNA: TGTGCCAGCAGCTTGACAGGGGGCGGGAGGGAGCAGTACTTC.

The V gene is TRBV5-1, the J gene TRBJ2-1; D possibly corresponds to TRBD2 (5 bases). V was pared by 6 bases and J by 2 bases, with 18 bases between. Germline values: CDR1 SGHRS, CDR2 YFSETQ. The CDR3 runs 16 residues. CDR3 region: CASKPSSGLPYNEQFF. DNA of the CDR3: TGCGCCAGCAAACCGTCCTCGGGGTTACCCTACAATGAGCAGTTCTTC.

This clone was seen only a few times. V gene TRBV5-6 combines with J gene TRBJ1-6, with D maybe TRBD1 (6 bases). Trimming took 1 base from V and 9 from J, leaving 11 bases between them. The CDR3 extends over 14 amino acids. Germline V gene data show CDR1 as SGHDT and CDR2 as YYEEEE. The CDR3 loop reads CASSLRGGPSPLHF. The CDR3 nucleotides are TGTGCCAGCAGCTTGCGTGGGGGGCCTTCACCCCTCCACTTT.

This chain connects TRBV14 to TRBJ2-2; 7 bases line up with TRBD2. This CDR3 is 14 amino acids long. Trimming cost V 1 base and J 7 bases; bases outside gene matches: 3. Germline CDR1 and CDR2: SGHDN and FVKESK. CDR3: CASSQAVAGGELFF. The CDR3 DNA is TGTGCCAGCAGCCAAGCGGTAGCGGGCGGGGAGCTGTTTTTT.

This chain uses TRBV7-9 with TRBJ1-2; TRBD1 matches 8 bases. Germline V CDR1 and CDR2: SEHNR, FQNEAQ (reference sequence). The CDR3 covers 14 residues. J was trimmed by 4 bases and V by 4 bases; bases with no gene match: 5. The CDR3 DNA sequence: TGTGCCAGCAGCTCCACGGGGACAGGCTATGGCTACACCTTC. It encodes CASSSTGTGYGYTF.

The rearrangement uses TRBV27 and TRBJ2-2; 7 bases line up with TRBD2. This CDR3 has 18 residues. V lost 4 bases to trimming and J lost 1 base; unmatched junction nucleotides: 12. The germline CDR1 and CDR2 sequences are MNHEY and SMNVEV (reference sequence). CDR3 nucleotide sequence: TGTGCCAGCAGTTCACGCATAGCGGGCACGGGGAACACCGGGGAGCTGTTTTTT. Translated: CASSSRIAGTGNTGELFF.

This clone has just a few counts. V and J are TRBV14 and TRBJ1-1; D call uncertain. Germline lookup yields CDR1 SGHDN and CDR2 FVKESK. There are 12 residues in the CDR3. V lost 4 bases to trimming and J lost 3 bases, with 6 bases between them. The CDR3 coding sequence is TGTGCCAGCAGCCTCGGCTACACTGAAGCTTTCTTT. It yields the protein CASSLGYTEAFF.

V gene TRBV9 combines with J gene TRBJ1-3; possible D gene TRBD1, 5 bases. The CDR3 sequence is 16 residues long. Trimming left V 0 bases short and J 4 bases short, with 14 bases between. The V gene's germline CDR1 is SGDLS and CDR2 YYNGEE. This CDR3 is CASSVGAAGPGNTIYF. CDR3 sequence (DNA): TGTGCCAGCAGCGTAGGGGCGGCAGGGCCGGGAAACACCATATATTTT. Full variable domain (missing parts from reference TRBV9 and TRBJ1-3): DSGVTQTPKHLITATGQRVTLRCSPRSGDLSVYWYQQSLDQGLQFLIQYYNGEERAKGNILERFSAQQFPDLHSELNLSSLELGDSALYFCASSVGAAGPGNTIYFGEGSWLTVV.